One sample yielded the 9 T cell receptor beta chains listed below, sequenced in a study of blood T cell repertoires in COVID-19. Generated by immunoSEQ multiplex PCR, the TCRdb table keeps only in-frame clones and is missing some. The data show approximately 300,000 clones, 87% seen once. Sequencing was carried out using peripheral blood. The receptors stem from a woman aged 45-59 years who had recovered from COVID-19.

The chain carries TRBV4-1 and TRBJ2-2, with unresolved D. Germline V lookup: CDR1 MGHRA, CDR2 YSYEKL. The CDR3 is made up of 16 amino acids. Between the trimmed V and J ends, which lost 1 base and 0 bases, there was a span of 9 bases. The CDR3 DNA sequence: TGCGCCAGCAGCCAAGTCGGTACCTCGAACACCGGGGAGCTGTTTTTT. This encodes CASSQVGTSNTGELFF.

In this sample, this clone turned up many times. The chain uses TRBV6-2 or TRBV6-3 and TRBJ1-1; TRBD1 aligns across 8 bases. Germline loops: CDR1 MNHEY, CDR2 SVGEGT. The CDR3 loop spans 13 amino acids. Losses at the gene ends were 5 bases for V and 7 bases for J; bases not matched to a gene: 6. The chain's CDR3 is CASSRDDRGEAFF. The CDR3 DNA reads TGTGCCAGCAGTCGCGACGACAGGGGTGAAGCTTTCTTT.

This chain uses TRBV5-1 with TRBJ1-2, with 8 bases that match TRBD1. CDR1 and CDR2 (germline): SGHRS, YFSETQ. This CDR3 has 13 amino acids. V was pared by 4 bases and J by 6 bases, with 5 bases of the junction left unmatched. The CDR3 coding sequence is TGCGCCAGCAGCATGGACAGGGTAGATGGCTACACCTTC. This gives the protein CASSMDRVDGYTF.

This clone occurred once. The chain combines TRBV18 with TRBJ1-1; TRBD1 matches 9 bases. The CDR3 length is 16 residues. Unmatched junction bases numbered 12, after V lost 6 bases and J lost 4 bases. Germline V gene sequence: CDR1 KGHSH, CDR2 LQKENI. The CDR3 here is CASSSLWGQGRTEAFF. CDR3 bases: TGTGCCAGCTCCTCCCTCTGGGGACAGGGTCGCACTGAAGCTTTCTTT. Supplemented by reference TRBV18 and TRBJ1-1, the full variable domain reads NAGVMQNPRHLVRRRGQEARLRCSPMKGHSHVYWYRQLPEEGLKFMVYLQKENIIDESGMPKERFSAEFPKEGPSILRIQQVVRGDSAAYFCASSSLWGQGRTEAFFGQGTRLTVV.

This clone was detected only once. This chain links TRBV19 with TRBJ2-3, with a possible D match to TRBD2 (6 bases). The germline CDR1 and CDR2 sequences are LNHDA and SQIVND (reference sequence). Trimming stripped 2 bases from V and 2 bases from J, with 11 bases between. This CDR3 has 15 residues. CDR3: CASSIWQDYTDTQYF. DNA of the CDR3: TGTGCCAGTAGTATATGGCAGGACTACACAGATACGCAGTATTTT.

CDR3 in amino acids: CASSQDFRNTEAFF. Written as DNA, the CDR3 is TGCGCCAGCTCTCAGGATTTCAGGAACACTGAAGCTTTCTTT. The chain carries TRBV5-1 and TRBJ1-1; D call uncertain. V lost 7 bases, J lost 1 base, and 14 bases lay in between. CDR1 is SGHRS and CDR2 is YFSETQ in the germline V gene. This CDR3 comprises 14 residues.

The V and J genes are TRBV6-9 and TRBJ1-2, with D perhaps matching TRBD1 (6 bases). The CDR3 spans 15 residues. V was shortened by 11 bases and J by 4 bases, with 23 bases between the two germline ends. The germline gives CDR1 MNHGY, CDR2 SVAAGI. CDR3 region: CAVPRGGSRPYGYTF. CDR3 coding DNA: TGTGCCGTCCCTCGAGGGGGATCCCGTCCCTATGGCTACACCTTC.

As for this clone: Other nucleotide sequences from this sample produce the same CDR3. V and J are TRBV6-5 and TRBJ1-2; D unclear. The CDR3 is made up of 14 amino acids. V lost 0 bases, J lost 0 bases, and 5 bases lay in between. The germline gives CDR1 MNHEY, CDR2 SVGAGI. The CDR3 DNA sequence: TGTGCCAGCAGTTACTCCGGGGCTAACTATGGCTACACCTTC. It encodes CASSYSGANYGYTF.

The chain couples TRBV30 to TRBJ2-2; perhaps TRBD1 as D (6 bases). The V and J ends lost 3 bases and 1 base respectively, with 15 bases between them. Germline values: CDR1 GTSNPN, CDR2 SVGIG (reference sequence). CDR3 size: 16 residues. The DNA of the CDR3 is TGTGCCTGGAGCGCAATCGGACAGATGAACACCGGGGAGCTGTTTTTT. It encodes CAWSAIGQMNTGELFF.